This is a list of T cell receptor beta chains from one sample in a study of T-cell memory formation after mild COVID-19. TCRdb called the 5' RACE reads again in MiXCR, with one record for every CDR3 protein. The table includes fewer than 350,000 distinct CDR3 sequences, 15% to 20% detected once. Sequencing input: PBMCs or a T cell subset sorted from them (not recorded which). The receptors stem from a man younger than 30 who had mild COVID-19 (a few samples of this study predate the infection). Cell type and time point are not known. Each CDR3 is given with its conserved first and last residue. The D gene is left open where the match is weak. Clone sizes are given selectively: once, few, many, or a class where the clone is expanded.

d_gene: .
v_gene: TRBV6-6
len: 13
abundance: .
j_gene: TRBJ1-2
CDR3aa: CASSPDMSGGYTF
CDR3nt: TGTGCCAGCAGCCCAGACATGTCAGGAGGCTACACCTTC

d_gene: TRBD1
v_gene: TRBV20-1
len: 16
abundance: .
j_gene: TRBJ2-1
CDR3aa: CSARRPGQGAGNEQFF
CDR3nt: TGCAGTGCTAGACGACCTGGACAGGGGGCAGGCAATGAGCAGTTCTTC

d_gene: TRBD2
v_gene: TRBV3-1
len: 15
abundance: few
j_gene: TRBJ2-1
CDR3aa: CASTHRAGGPSEQFF
CDR3nt: TGTGCCAGCACCCACCGGGCGGGGGGGCCCAGTGAGCAGTTCTTC

d_gene: TRBD2
v_gene: TRBV7-2
len: 18
abundance: few
j_gene: TRBJ2-3
CDR3aa: CASSLVTSGRGVGDTQYF
CDR3nt: TGTGCCAGCAGCTTAGTAACTAGCGGACGGGGGGTAGGAGATACGCAGTATTTT

d_gene: TRBD1
v_gene: TRBV6-5
len: 12
abundance: .
j_gene: TRBJ1-2
CDR3aa: CASGTGSYGYTF
CDR3nt: TGTGCCTCCGGGACAGGTTCCTATGGCTACACCTTC

d_gene: .
v_gene: TRBV4-1
len: 18
abundance: many
j_gene: TRBJ2-1
CDR3aa: CASSQDPGSTPGYNEQFF
CDR3nt: TGCGCCAGCAGCCAAGATCCTGGGTCAACGCCGGGCTACAATGAGCAGTTCTTC

d_gene: .
v_gene: TRBV6-5
len: 13
abundance: few
j_gene: TRBJ1-5
CDR3aa: CASSYSRNQPQHF
CDR3nt: TGTGCCAGCAGTTACTCCAGAAATCAGCCCCAGCATTTT

d_gene: .
v_gene: TRBV12-3/TRBV12-4
len: 12
abundance: .
j_gene: TRBJ1-2
CDR3aa: CASSLGETGYTF
CDR3nt: TGTGCCAGCAGTTTGGGGGAGACTGGCTACACCTTC

d_gene: .
v_gene: TRBV5-6
len: 16
abundance: .
j_gene: TRBJ2-3
CDR3aa: CASSLVDRVSTDTQYF
CDR3nt: TGTGCCAGCAGCTTGGTGGACAGAGTTAGCACAGATACGCAGTATTTT

d_gene: .
v_gene: TRBV7-2
len: 16
abundance: few
j_gene: TRBJ2-6
CDR3aa: CASSLHGPRGANVLTF
CDR3nt: TGTGCCAGCAGCTTACACGGTCCCCGTGGGGCCAACGTCCTGACTTTC

d_gene: .
v_gene: TRBV28
len: 19
abundance: few
j_gene: TRBJ2-2
CDR3aa: CASSLEPIWSFQNTGELFF
CDR3nt: TGTGCCAGCAGTTTGGAGCCAATCTGGTCTTTCCAAAACACCGGGGAGCTGTTTTTT

d_gene: .
v_gene: TRBV6-6
len: 12
abundance: .
j_gene: TRBJ2-3
CDR3aa: CASSYWGDTQYF
CDR3nt: TGTGCCAGCAGTTACTGGGGAGATACGCAGTATTTT

d_gene: TRBD1
v_gene: TRBV5-1
len: 14
abundance: .
j_gene: TRBJ2-5
CDR3aa: CASSQQGIEETQYF
CDR3nt: TGCGCCAGCAGCCAACAGGGGATTGAGGAGACCCAGTACTTC

d_gene: .
v_gene: TRBV4-1
len: 14
abundance: .
j_gene: TRBJ2-3
CDR3aa: CASRDGLRSDTQYF
CDR3nt: TGCGCCAGCAGAGACGGGTTACGTTCAGATACGCAGTATTTT

d_gene: TRBD2
v_gene: TRBV6-1
len: 15
abundance: many
j_gene: TRBJ2-7
CDR3aa: CASSRSGGAAYEQYF
CDR3nt: TGTGCCAGCAGCCGTAGCGGGGGGGCGGCCTACGAGCAGTACTTC

d_gene: .
v_gene: TRBV12-3/TRBV12-4
len: 11
abundance: .
j_gene: TRBJ2-1
CDR3aa: CASSFIGEQFF
CDR3nt: TGTGCCAGCAGTTTTATAGGTGAGCAGTTCTTC

d_gene: .
v_gene: TRBV4-1
len: 14
abundance: few
j_gene: TRBJ1-2
CDR3aa: CASSPGPLGVYYTF
CDR3nt: TGCGCCAGCAGCCCGGGACCACTTGGGGTTTACTACACCTTC

d_gene: .
v_gene: TRBV12-3/TRBV12-4
len: 13
abundance: .
j_gene: TRBJ1-2
CDR3aa: CASALGRNYGYTF
CDR3nt: TGTGCCAGCGCTCTGGGACGGAACTATGGCTACACCTTC

d_gene: .
v_gene: TRBV6-5
len: 12
abundance: few
j_gene: TRBJ1-1
CDR3aa: CASSYSTGEAFF
CDR3nt: TGTGCCAGCAGTTACTCGACGGGGGAAGCTTTCTTT

d_gene: .
v_gene: TRBV7-6
len: 13
abundance: .
j_gene: TRBJ1-1
CDR3aa: CASSPGWGLGAFF
CDR3nt: TGTGCCAGCAGCCCGGGCTGGGGGTTGGGAGCTTTCTTT

d_gene: .
v_gene: TRBV7-2
len: 16
abundance: few
j_gene: TRBJ2-1
CDR3aa: CASSLKGATTHNEQFF
CDR3nt: TGTGCCAGCAGCTTAAAAGGGGCGACTACACACAATGAGCAGTTCTTC

d_gene: .
v_gene: TRBV7-2
len: 15
abundance: few
j_gene: TRBJ2-6
CDR3aa: CASSHRTAGANVLTF
CDR3nt: TGTGCCAGCAGCCATCGGACAGCTGGGGCCAACGTCCTGACTTTC

d_gene: .
v_gene: TRBV4-2
len: 14
abundance: few
j_gene: TRBJ2-7
CDR3aa: CASSPEGGALEQYF
CDR3nt: TGTGCCAGCAGCCCCGAAGGGGGAGCTCTCGAGCAGTACTTC

d_gene: .
v_gene: TRBV7-2
len: 16
abundance: .
j_gene: TRBJ2-2
CDR3aa: CASSLVNGGGTGELFF
CDR3nt: TGTGCCAGCAGCTTGGTTAACGGGGGAGGTACCGGGGAGCTGTTTTTT

d_gene: .
v_gene: TRBV3-2
len: 9
abundance: few
j_gene: TRBJ2-7
CDR3aa: CASSQDGYF
CDR3nt: TGTGCCAGCAGCCAAGACGGCTACTTC

d_gene: TRBD2
v_gene: TRBV4-3
len: 17
abundance: .
j_gene: TRBJ2-1
CDR3aa: CASSQDNASGRVNEQFF
CDR3nt: TGCGCCAGCAGCCAAGATAACGCTAGCGGGAGGGTAAATGAGCAGTTCTTC

d_gene: TRBD2
v_gene: TRBV2
len: 14
abundance: .
j_gene: TRBJ2-7
CDR3aa: CASRGGLTLGEQYF
CDR3nt: TGTGCCAGCCGGGGGGGGCTAACGCTGGGCGAGCAGTACTTC

d_gene: .
v_gene: TRBV18
len: 15
abundance: .
j_gene: TRBJ2-4
CDR3aa: CASLGVGDEKNIQYF
CDR3nt: TGTGCCAGTCTTGGGGTCGGGGACGAGAAAAACATTCAGTACTTC

d_gene: .
v_gene: TRBV16
len: 15
abundance: once
j_gene: TRBJ1-1
CDR3aa: CASSQRTRLGTEAFF
CDR3nt: TGTGCCAGCAGCCAGCGGACACGTCTAGGGACTGAAGCTTTCTTT

d_gene: TRBD2
v_gene: TRBV5-5
len: 15
abundance: many
j_gene: TRBJ2-1
CDR3aa: CASSFLSGGINEQFF
CDR3nt: TGTGCCAGCAGCTTTCTTAGCGGGGGGATCAATGAGCAGTTCTTC

d_gene: .
v_gene: TRBV28
len: 15
abundance: few
j_gene: TRBJ2-2
CDR3aa: CASQRGGENTGELFF
CDR3nt: TGTGCCAGCCAGAGGGGGGGCGAGAACACCGGGGAGCTGTTTTTT

d_gene: .
v_gene: TRBV20-1
len: 14
abundance: few
j_gene: TRBJ1-5
CDR3aa: CSARDGRENQPQHF
CDR3nt: TGCAGTGCTAGAGATGGCAGGGAGAATCAGCCCCAGCATTTT

d_gene: .
v_gene: TRBV20-1
len: 14
abundance: .
j_gene: TRBJ1-2
CDR3aa: CSAVDRSANYGYTF
CDR3nt: TGCAGTGCGGTTGACAGATCAGCTAACTATGGCTACACCTTC

d_gene: .
v_gene: TRBV5-5
len: 15
abundance: few
j_gene: TRBJ1-3
CDR3aa: CASSVGRHSGNTIYF
CDR3nt: TGTGCCAGCAGCGTGGGACGGCACTCTGGAAACACCATATATTTT

d_gene: .
v_gene: TRBV6-5
len: 13
abundance: .
j_gene: TRBJ1-6
CDR3aa: CASSPQGVSPLHF
CDR3nt: TGTGCCAGCAGCCCACAGGGCGTCTCACCCCTCCACTTT

d_gene: .
v_gene: TRBV19
len: 15
abundance: .
j_gene: TRBJ1-3
CDR3aa: CASQGTLTSGNTIYF
CDR3nt: TGTGCCAGTCAAGGGACGTTGACCTCTGGAAACACCATATATTTT

d_gene: .
v_gene: TRBV15
len: 15
abundance: .
j_gene: TRBJ2-5
CDR3aa: CATSRDLAGLWTQYF
CDR3nt: TGTGCCACCAGCAGAGATCTTGCAGGCCTATGGACCCAGTACTTC

d_gene: .
v_gene: TRBV6-5
len: 15
abundance: .
j_gene: TRBJ2-3
CDR3aa: CASSYSMQITDTQYF
CDR3nt: TGTGCCAGCAGTTACTCGATGCAGATCACAGATACGCAGTATTTT

d_gene: .
v_gene: TRBV12-3/TRBV12-4
len: 12
abundance: many
j_gene: TRBJ1-1
CDR3aa: CASSPRRDEAFF
CDR3nt: TGTGCCAGCAGCCCCCGAAGGGATGAAGCTTTCTTT

d_gene: .
v_gene: TRBV11-2
len: 14
abundance: many
j_gene: TRBJ2-3
CDR3aa: CASSLRSTADTQYF
CDR3nt: TGTGCCAGCAGCTTAAGGTCCACAGCAGATACGCAGTATTTT

d_gene: .
v_gene: TRBV12-3/TRBV12-4
len: 13
abundance: few
j_gene: TRBJ2-1
CDR3aa: CASSLVGSDEQFF
CDR3nt: TGTGCCAGCAGTTTAGTGGGATCCGATGAGCAGTTCTTC

d_gene: .
v_gene: TRBV5-1
len: 13
abundance: many
j_gene: TRBJ2-4
CDR3aa: CASSLDGGNIQYF
CDR3nt: TGCGCCAGCAGCTTGGATGGGGGAAACATTCAGTACTTC

d_gene: .
v_gene: TRBV23-1
len: 14
abundance: many
j_gene: TRBJ2-5
CDR3aa: CASSPPGGRETQYF
CDR3nt: TGCGCCAGCAGTCCCCCCGGGGGGCGAGAGACCCAGTACTTC

d_gene: TRBD1
v_gene: TRBV5-1
len: 17
abundance: .
j_gene: TRBJ1-4
CDR3aa: CASSQGQGIATNEKLFF
CDR3nt: TGCGCCAGCAGCCAGGGACAGGGGATTGCAACTAATGAAAAACTGTTTTTT

d_gene: .
v_gene: TRBV5-1
len: 14
abundance: many
j_gene: TRBJ2-5
CDR3aa: CASSFRVDQETQYF
CDR3nt: TGCGCCAGCAGCTTCCGAGTTGATCAAGAGACCCAGTACTTC

d_gene: TRBD1
v_gene: TRBV6-1
len: 15
abundance: few
j_gene: TRBJ2-3
CDR3aa: CASSAGTAGTDTQYF
CDR3nt: TGTGCCAGCAGCGCTGGGACAGCCGGCACAGATACGCAGTATTTT

d_gene: .
v_gene: TRBV12-3/TRBV12-4
len: 17
abundance: few
j_gene: TRBJ2-2
CDR3aa: CASSRRGWGRNTGELFF
CDR3nt: TGTGCCAGCAGCCGAAGAGGGTGGGGAAGGAACACCGGGGAGCTGTTTTTT

d_gene: .
v_gene: TRBV2
len: 15
abundance: .
j_gene: TRBJ1-5
CDR3aa: CASSEALAGDQPQHF
CDR3nt: TGTGCCAGCAGTGAAGCGCTGGCAGGGGATCAGCCCCAGCATTTT

d_gene: TRBD1
v_gene: TRBV10-2
len: 14
abundance: many
j_gene: TRBJ1-3
CDR3aa: CASSRGLDGNTIYF
CDR3nt: TGCGCCAGCAGCAGGGGGCTGGATGGAAACACCATATATTTT

d_gene: .
v_gene: TRBV6-2/TRBV6-3
len: 14
abundance: .
j_gene: TRBJ1-5
CDR3aa: CASNKAGGNQPQHF
CDR3nt: TGTGCCAGCAACAAAGCGGGTGGCAATCAGCCCCAGCATTTT

d_gene: TRBD1
v_gene: TRBV20-1
len: 14
abundance: .
j_gene: TRBJ1-2
CDR3aa: CSARDSGTGGGYTF
CDR3nt: TGCAGTGCTAGAGATTCCGGGACAGGGGGTGGCTACACCTTC

d_gene: .
v_gene: TRBV6-2/TRBV6-3
len: 13
abundance: few
j_gene: TRBJ1-6
CDR3aa: CASSSEGASPLHF
CDR3nt: TGTGCCAGCAGTTCGGAAGGTGCTTCACCCCTCCACTTT

d_gene: .
v_gene: TRBV19
len: 13
abundance: few
j_gene: TRBJ2-2
CDR3aa: CASSIPETGELFF
CDR3nt: TGTGCCAGTAGTATCCCAGAGACCGGGGAGCTGTTTTTT

d_gene: .
v_gene: TRBV7-8
len: 15
abundance: .
j_gene: TRBJ1-2
CDR3aa: CASSLRASPVYGYTF
CDR3nt: TGTGCCAGCAGCCTCCGGGCCAGCCCCGTCTATGGCTACACCTTC

d_gene: .
v_gene: TRBV27
len: 12
abundance: few
j_gene: TRBJ2-7
CDR3aa: CASRDPGYEQYF
CDR3nt: TGTGCCAGCCGAGACCCCGGCTACGAGCAGTACTTC